This TCR beta chain comes out of a study of blood T cell repertoires in COVID-19. Looking at the study overall: Both acute and convalescent COVID-19 samples were obtained from the United States, Italy and Spain. T cells, B-cell-depleted T cells, or PBMCs provided the cDNA or gDNA that served as material.

Original data processing: Reference gene primer amplification yielded estimated nucleated cell counts. Profiling relied on immunoSEQ multiplex PCR, and the TCRdb table lists in-frame clones only, not all of them. V and J calls plus clone size are reproduced from that table; the DNA served to infer D and trimming. Among about 240,000 clones listed, approximately 86% were seen once. CDR1 is MGHRA and CDR2 is YSYEKL in the germline V gene. The V gene end was trimmed by 0 bases and the J gene end by 6 bases; junction bases not matched to a gene: 13. The CDR3 sequence is 18 residues long. This clonotype originated in a woman in her 70s with active or convalescent COVID-19. The specimen was peripheral blood. The chain recombines TRBV4-1 with TRBJ1-4, with 7 nucleotides matching TRBD1. The chain's CDR3 is CASSQDDKGGLDYEKLFF. DNA for the CDR3: TGCGCCAGCAGCCAAGACGATAAAGGGGGCCTAGATTATGAAAAACTGTTTTTT.